A selection of T cell receptor beta chains follows, all from one sample in a study of brain T cells in children with intractable seizures. Assay: immunoSEQ multiplex PCR; the TCRdb copy retains only in-frame clones and omits some. The sample carries 300,000 to 400,000 clones, roughly 92% recorded once. The sample was peripheral blood, taken approximately 5 months after surgery. Every receptor here comes from a boy younger than two with tuberous sclerosis and intractable seizures. The CDR3 runs from the conserved cysteine through the conserved F or W. The order of the fields is V gene, J gene, CDR3 protein.

v_gene: TRBV30; j_gene: TRBJ1-5; CDR3aa: CAWGQRSGVNQPQHF
v_gene: TRBV6-6; j_gene: TRBJ2-7; CDR3aa: CASSYPPGTRVQYF
v_gene: TRBV28; j_gene: TRBJ2-1; CDR3aa: CASTLGNEQFF
v_gene: TRBV7-2; j_gene: TRBJ1-2; CDR3aa: CASSFSGFNYGYTF
v_gene: TRBV6-5; j_gene: TRBJ2-1; CDR3aa: CASSISWGVREQFF
v_gene: TRBV9; j_gene: TRBJ1-1; CDR3aa: CASSVAPKDSPMNTEAFF
v_gene: TRBV30; j_gene: TRBJ2-3; CDR3aa: CAWSGGTSGTTDTQYF
v_gene: TRBV6-5; j_gene: TRBJ2-1; CDR3aa: CASSPDVRAGYEQFF
v_gene: TRBV27; j_gene: TRBJ2-2; CDR3aa: CASSSLQWGTGELFF
v_gene: TRBV6-1; j_gene: TRBJ2-7; CDR3aa: CASSDGASSSYEQYF
v_gene: TRBV7-9; j_gene: TRBJ2-3; CDR3aa: CASSLVSGSTDTQYF
v_gene: TRBV7-3; j_gene: TRBJ2-1; CDR3aa: CASSPRLAGVIEQFF
v_gene: TRBV5-8; j_gene: TRBJ2-6; CDR3aa: CASSLPGAGANVLTF
v_gene: TRBV6-6; j_gene: TRBJ2-3; CDR3aa: CASSPRDGGYLGDTQYF
v_gene: TRBV11-2; j_gene: TRBJ2-7; CDR3aa: CASSFGSNSYEQYF
v_gene: TRBV2; j_gene: TRBJ2-5; CDR3aa: CASCRGTGGYGKETQYF
v_gene: TRBV20-1; j_gene: TRBJ2-3; CDR3aa: CSARQADTQYF
v_gene: TRBV5-5; j_gene: TRBJ1-5; CDR3aa: CARPRVGGQNLSHQPQHF
v_gene: TRBV7-9; j_gene: TRBJ1-2; CDR3aa: CASSLGDSHYTF
v_gene: TRBV5-1; j_gene: TRBJ1-2; CDR3aa: CASSFPGDGYTF
v_gene: TRBV3-1/TRBV3-2; j_gene: TRBJ2-7; CDR3aa: CASSLTRTFSYEQYF
v_gene: TRBV9; j_gene: TRBJ2-7; CDR3aa: CASSGSGAALYGQYF
v_gene: TRBV7-6; j_gene: TRBJ1-4; CDR3aa: CASSPGGGRREKLFF
v_gene: TRBV5-1; j_gene: TRBJ1-4; CDR3aa: CASSLPGAATNEKLFF
v_gene: TRBV4-1; j_gene: TRBJ2-1; CDR3aa: CASSLRLGGGAYNEQFF
v_gene: TRBV29-1; j_gene: TRBJ1-2; CDR3aa: CSVDVAQSSGYTF
v_gene: TRBV5-4; j_gene: TRBJ2-3; CDR3aa: CASSMSTDTQYF
v_gene: TRBV5-6; j_gene: TRBJ2-2; CDR3aa: CASTQWDLGGELFF
v_gene: TRBV5-1; j_gene: TRBJ1-1; CDR3aa: CASSSSGSINTEAFF
v_gene: TRBV18; j_gene: TRBJ2-3; CDR3aa: CASSPTGDVDTQYF
v_gene: TRBV19; j_gene: TRBJ2-1; CDR3aa: CASSLFGLAGFYNEQFF
v_gene: TRBV4-1; j_gene: TRBJ2-7; CDR3aa: CASSQIRTSPGEQYF
v_gene: TRBV7-2; j_gene: TRBJ2-1; CDR3aa: CASSLQGGGNNEQFF
v_gene: TRBV18; j_gene: TRBJ2-7; CDR3aa: CASSLWGPLYEQYF
v_gene: TRBV4-2; j_gene: TRBJ1-1; CDR3aa: CASSQAGRETEAFF
v_gene: TRBV29-1; j_gene: TRBJ1-1; CDR3aa: CSVVRDTEAFF
v_gene: TRBV19; j_gene: TRBJ1-5; CDR3aa: CASTGGYRGPQHF
v_gene: TRBV6-2/TRBV6-3; j_gene: TRBJ1-1; CDR3aa: CASSWRDANTEAFF
v_gene: TRBV24-1; j_gene: TRBJ2-1; CDR3aa: CATSDSRGAYNEQFF
v_gene: TRBV19; j_gene: TRBJ1-2; CDR3aa: CASSIAQEVWNYGYTF
v_gene: TRBV30; j_gene: TRBJ2-5; CDR3aa: CAWRDGLAADKTQYF
v_gene: TRBV6-4; j_gene: TRBJ2-3; CDR3aa: CASSTSGRTDTQYF
v_gene: TRBV27; j_gene: TRBJ1-5; CDR3aa: CASSPLQGSNQPQHF
v_gene: TRBV9; j_gene: TRBJ1-2; CDR3aa: CASSVGQGVSQYGYTF
v_gene: TRBV4-1; j_gene: TRBJ1-2; CDR3aa: CASSQVGKGAFGYTF
v_gene: TRBV5-1; j_gene: TRBJ2-7; CDR3aa: CASSLDGEQYF
v_gene: TRBV7-9; j_gene: TRBJ2-7; CDR3aa: CASSLRGPGYEQYF
v_gene: TRBV19; j_gene: TRBJ1-4; CDR3aa: CASSPVDSATNEKLFF
v_gene: TRBV19; j_gene: TRBJ1-1; CDR3aa: CASSLVVNTEAFF
v_gene: TRBV7-8; j_gene: TRBJ2-7; CDR3aa: CASSLGTAYEQYF
v_gene: TRBV19; j_gene: TRBJ2-5; CDR3aa: CASSITSGGKETQYF
v_gene: TRBV29-1; j_gene: TRBJ2-3; CDR3aa: CSVGSAGGTDTQYF
v_gene: TRBV5-1; j_gene: TRBJ1-1; CDR3aa: CASSLAVGAGQGRFGAFF
v_gene: TRBV11-2; j_gene: TRBJ1-2; CDR3aa: CASSPSVDRGQEGYTF